This record concerns one T cell receptor beta chain sequence. Its antigen is unknown. This sample is part of a study of cytomegalovirus exposure and HLA in healthy donors (dated by TCRdb to 2016 to 2017). Concerning the study at large: An earlier analysis of 587 of the donors reported over 250 Gb of sequence data and around 100 million unique TCR beta sequences obtained from about 200 million T cells. To predict cytomegalovirus infection status, the study brought together high-throughput TCR immunosequencing, statistical association of individual TCRs with disease status, and machine learning. A later analysis re-examined previously published TCR beta repertoires from more than 600 donors and added high-resolution HLA genotyping to investigate patterns of TCR occurrence. An earlier analysis of 587 of the donors used high-throughput TCR beta sequencing to judge whether each TCR beta V gene segment behaved as functional or pseudogenic. Among the roughly 400 genotyped donors, approximately 76% belonged to the genetic ancestry cluster associated with self-reported Caucasian donors. Rather than using new phenotypic data, the later analysis identified candidate immune exposures from TCR beta sequences and from how often those sequences occurred across donors. The study aimed to test whether signatures of past pathogen exposure could be identified by cataloging public T cell receptors. The number of typed donors differed by locus: roughly 629-640 for A, B, C, DRB1 and DQB1; some 500 for DQA1; around 580 for DPA1; and around 490 for DPB1. An early release covering about 600 HLA-typed donors comprised around 300 gigabases of sequencing data and 85 million or so unique TCR sequences. Genome-wide SNP genotypes for about three fifths of the 666 donors were used in a later genetic analysis, which treated that subset as a discovery cohort. Using immunosequencing, the study profiled T cell repertoires from 666 subjects and related those repertoires to cytomegalovirus serostatus. Besides the first cohort of under 700 subjects, a separate validation cohort made up of 120 different subjects was used. Every discovery cohort repertoire had been produced on one sequencing platform. HLA typing included class I and class II loci at four-digit resolution. A handful of DR-DQ haplotypes were handled as single units for association and clustering because linkage in the cohort was strong. Alongside the repertoire data, information on donor age, sex, ethnicity and CMV serostatus was compiled. Across 300 to 400 genotyped donors of the cohort, an average of roughly 200,000 unique TCR beta nucleotide sequences per donor were sequenced, and around 19% of those sequences were non-productive. On the study overall, not on this receptor specifically: HLA typing was unavailable for some donors at each locus, so association tests used only the typed subset. A later analysis associated about 17,000 TCR beta sequences with specific HLA alleles at a false discovery rate of 0.05. The authors suggested that the approach could potentially be generalized to other disease states and immunological phenotypes. For the cohort, immune exposure information was limited to CMV serostatus. A later analysis reported that several top co-occurrence clusters appeared linked to parvovirus B19, influenza, CMV and Epstein-Barr virus. A further reported finding was that TCR beta sequences accurately predicted the HLA-A and HLA-B alleles for most subjects in the first cohort. In a later analysis, TCR association rates were found to vary across HLA loci, with the most associated TCRs seen for DRB1 alleles and the fewest for HLA-C alleles. The study listed 164 TCR beta chains as associated with cytomegalovirus. Most CMV-associated TCR beta chains appeared to be HLA-restricted in a later analysis, and the HLA associations seemed to be driven largely by CMV exposure. The 87-base-pair reads could not distinguish some IMGT-functional V segments, including TRBV6-2 and TRBV6-3, so those segments were excluded. The cohort was sequenced for TCR beta chains only, and without alpha or paired-chain data the features that could be detected were limited. Compared with the roughly 710-donor mean, donors in an Asian-associated ancestry cluster had fewer N-insertions in productive TCRs, according to a later genetic analysis. An earlier analysis of 587 of the donors showed that most TCR beta V segments appeared in productive rearrangements either about 90% or about 30% of the time, which broadly matched IMGT annotations. Sequencing depth was assumed to be roughly uniform across donors in the presence/absence analyses, though that assumption may not hold. When HLA alleles, especially DR and DQ, strongly co-occurred, attributing TCR associations to individual alleles was difficult. In a later analysis, HLA-associated TCR beta chains showed more clonal expansion and lower generation probabilities than non-associated chains that were equally common. Because counts were too low, roughly 18 rarely observed V segments, including chromosome 9 orphons, were left out of the earlier analysis of a few hundred of the donors. The classifier was reported to diagnose cytomegalovirus status with high specificity and sensitivity in both the original cohort and the validation cohort. Correlated functional status among segregating V segments might reflect linkage disequilibrium, but an unknown experimental factor could not be ruled out. A cluster of highly shared sequence variants was judged likely to be a technical artifact of the sequencing pipeline. Three of the identified cytomegalovirus-associated TCR beta chains were confirmed in vitro to be specific for cytomegalovirus antigens. Most TCR sequences were seen in very few donors, while some public TCRs were found in many individuals. V-gene and J-gene trimming of TCR beta chains was associated with a missense DCLRE1C variant in a later genetic analysis, and the association was replicated in an independent cohort.

In total, roughly 670 healthy bone marrow donors made up the cohort. At the time of sampling, every cohort member was nominally healthy, though immune exposures that went unrecorded were likely present. The donor was CMV seronegative and was included in the group of 352 seronegative cohort members. A peripheral blood sample was collected from each donor, and TCR beta sequencing was performed on peripheral blood mononuclear cells. Genomic DNA was extracted from the blood cell samples with the Qiagen DNeasy Blood Extraction Kit. V has 5 bases trimmed and J has 4 bases trimmed; junction bases matching no gene number 10. Based on the germline V gene, the CDR1 and CDR2 sequences are MNHEY and SVGAGI. The CDR3 contains 15 residues, cysteine and phenylalanine counted. Here the CDR3 DNA is all that survives: 45 bases in frame from base 1. Library preparation employed the immunoSEQ multiplex PCR assay. For the multiplex PCR, a mixture combining 60 forward primers for TCR Vbeta segments and 13 reverse primers for TCR Jbeta segments was used. The CDR3 region of rearranged TCR beta genes was amplified from genomic DNA with a multiplex PCR assay. On the Illumina HiSeq System, the amplified TCR beta libraries were sequenced as 87-base-pair reads. From the authors' description of their analysis: A later analysis counted approximately 84 million unique TCR beta chains across the 666 repertoires, and 10 million to 11 million of these chains were shared by at least two donors. Raw reads were error-corrected and collapsed into unique sequences with a nearest-neighbor algorithm that merged closely related sequences to remove PCR and sequencing errors. To assign V, D and J gene segments, CDR3 sequences were aligned to IMGT reference sequences. Each retained sequence needed at least a six-nucleotide match to both a V gene segment and a J gene segment. A rearrangement counted as productive if the CDR3 had no stop codons and remained in frame with V and J, and every other rearrangement counted as non-productive. Following IMGT convention, CDR3 was defined as the stretch from the second conserved V-encoded cysteine up to the conserved J-encoded phenylalanine. The earlier analysis of a few hundred of the donors excluded any sequence lacking an unambiguous match to a single V gene segment. In an earlier analysis of 587 of the donors, V segments were called functional above 56.7% productive rearrangements and were called segregating when the between-donor standard deviation exceeded 5%. A statistical classification framework was built for diagnosing cytomegalovirus status from the catalog of TCR beta chain sequences. In a later analysis, TCR nucleotide sequences were compared against IMGT/GENE-DB human TR gene sequences so that V and J genes could be assigned. The TCRdist pipeline was used in a later analysis to assign CDR3 sequences and most-parsimonious VDJ recombination scenarios. A later analysis defined each TCR beta chain by its CDR3 amino acid sequence plus V-gene family, and excluded reads lacking a unique V-gene family. A later analysis removed 592 highly shared, low-generation-probability nucleotide sequences to deal with suspected cross-contamination and a sequencing artifact. In a later analysis, a clonal expansion index was calculated for each public chain from normalized within-repertoire ranks of inferred template counts. Generation probabilities in a later analysis came from a VDJ recombination model fitted to out-of-frame rearrangements, and those results were checked against IGoR. A later analysis scored TCR-TCR, TCR-HLA and TCR-CMV co-occurrence with hypergeometric tests, applying a repertoire-size bias correction to TCR pairs. In a later analysis, false discovery rates were estimated by permuting HLA or CMV assignments 20 times. A later analysis grouped co-occurring TCRs with DBSCAN, adding TCRdist sequence similarity when clustering within HLA-allele-positive subsets. Repertoires with fewer than 30,000 or more than 120,000 public chains were left out of co-occurrence clustering, as were about five repertoires with anomalous nucleotide sharing. Imported from immuneACCESS, the table was reduced by TCRdb to in-frame sequences with V and J called. These copies leave out some clones; in studies compared against another copy, an unresolved V gene accounts for under half, and the cause of the remainder is not known. D and trimming come from the DNA, and the V and J calls and clone size come from that table. The sample's records list roughly 60,000 clones. Roughly 4% of the sample is taken by the ten largest.

Here the chain combines TRBV6-5 and TRBJ2-7, with 8 bases in between that match TRBD2. Source material: PBMCs. The receptor's source is a woman under 30 in good health and CMV-seronegative. The DNA sequence is given as TGTGCCAGCAGTAAACTAGCGGAGAAGACGTACGAGCAGTACTTC. It codes for CASSKLAEKTYEQYF.